This is a list of T cell receptor beta chains from one sample in a study of T cells in localized non-small cell lung cancer. Clones were sequenced by immunoSEQ multiplex PCR, and TCRdb holds only the in-frame ones, with some missing. The sample holds about 92,000 clones; more than 75% are singletons and the top ten take about 4%. The specimen comprised PBMCs, sampled before any cancer treatment. These receptors were taken from a woman between 35 and 70 years old with stage II squamous cell lung carcinoma. Both conserved end residues are part of each CDR3. A D gene is named only where the DNA matches it firmly. Rows give clone size only sometimes, using once, few, many, or a class for an expanded clone.

v_gene	d_gene	abundance	j_gene	CDR3aa	CDR3nt
TRBV2	.	.	TRBJ1-5	CASSVTDGRGQPQHF	TGTGCCAGCAGTGTGACGGACGGTCGGGGTCAGCCCCAGCATTTT
TRBV14	TRBD1	.	TRBJ2-1	CASSQRQGKLNEQFF	TGTGCCAGCAGCCAAAGACAGGGGAAGTTGAATGAGCAGTTCTTC
TRBV10-3	.	.	TRBJ1-1	CAISESGTQVEAFF	TGTGCCATCAGTGAGTCGGGCACCCAGGTTGAAGCTTTCTTT
TRBV6-5	TRBD1	.	TRBJ2-3	CASSLQGPRDTQYF	TGTGCCAGCAGTTTACAGGGGCCAAGGGATACGCAGTATTTT
TRBV6-1	.	.	TRBJ1-6	CASSEARGSPLHF	TGTGCCAGCAGTGAAGCAAGAGGATCACCCCTCCACTTT
TRBV6-1	.	.	TRBJ1-2	CASSTPGDGYTF	TGTGCCAGCAGTACCCCGGGGGACGGCTACACCTTC
TRBV5-1	.	.	TRBJ1-2	CASSLEGVMGYGYTF	TGCGCCAGCAGCTTGGAGGGGGTGATGGGCTATGGCTACACCTTC
TRBV29-1	TRBD1	.	TRBJ2-5	CSAQGAQETQYF	TGCAGCGCTCAGGGGGCCCAAGAGACCCAGTACTTC
TRBV27	.	.	TRBJ1-6	CASSNRDSPLHF	TGTGCCAGCAGTAACAGGGACTCACCCCTCCACTTT
TRBV6-1	TRBD2	.	TRBJ2-3	CASKVSGKNTDTQYF	TGTGCCAGCAAAGTTAGCGGGAAAAACACAGATACGCAGTATTTT
TRBV12-5	TRBD1	.	TRBJ1-1	CASGDRDKNTEAFF	TGTGCTAGTGGCGACAGGGATAAGAACACTGAAGCTTTCTTT
TRBV6-5	TRBD2	.	TRBJ2-7	CASRDGVLAGEQYF	TGTGCCAGCAGGGACGGTGTCCTAGCGGGCGAGCAGTACTTC
TRBV11-2	.	.	TRBJ2-3	CASSQTSVRDTQYF	TGTGCCAGCAGCCAGACGTCAGTTAGAGATACGCAGTATTTT
TRBV11-2	TRBD2	.	TRBJ2-1	CASSLRVLGLAGTDEQFF	TGTGCCAGCAGCTTAAGAGTTTTGGGCCTAGCGGGGACCGATGAGCAGTTCTTC
TRBV27	.	.	TRBJ2-3	CASSLRGATDTQYF	TGTGCCAGCAGTTTACGGGGGGCAACAGATACGCAGTATTTT
TRBV27	TRBD2	.	TRBJ2-7	CASSLWDQTSGGYEQYF	TGTGCCAGCAGTTTATGGGACCAGACTAGCGGGGGTTACGAGCAGTACTTC
TRBV12-5	.	.	TRBJ2-3	CASGPRGSGTDTQYF	TGTGCTAGTGGTCCCCGAGGGAGCGGCACAGATACGCAGTATTTT
TRBV12-5	.	once	TRBJ2-1	CASSGGVNEQFF	TGTGCTAGTTCAGGGGGGGTCAATGAGCAGTTCTTC
TRBV6-5	.	.	TRBJ1-6	CASSYVPRADSPLHF	TGTGCCAGCAGTTACGTGCCCCGAGCGGATTCACCCCTCCACTTT
TRBV29-1	.	.	TRBJ1-2	CSVEGDGYTF	TGCAGCGTTGAGGGGGATGGCTACACCTTC
TRBV5-1	.	.	TRBJ1-1	CASSQQWANTEAFF	TGCGCCAGCAGCCAACAGTGGGCGAACACTGAAGCTTTCTTT
TRBV5-4	.	.	TRBJ2-1	CASSLVMGNEQFF	TGTGCCAGCAGCTTGGTCATGGGGAATGAGCAGTTCTTC
TRBV6-1	TRBD1	.	TRBJ1-5	CASSETGGNQPQHF	TGTGCCAGCAGTGAGACAGGGGGCAATCAGCCCCAGCATTTT
TRBV6-5	.	.	TRBJ1-1	CASSSLLGGGTEAFF	TGTGCCAGCAGTTCCTTGCTCGGGGGGGGGACTGAAGCTTTCTTT
TRBV6-5	TRBD1	.	TRBJ1-5	CASRADRGTIQPQHF	TGTGCCAGCAGGGCAGACAGGGGAACGATTCAGCCCCAGCATTTT
TRBV5-4	.	.	TRBJ2-3	CASSPNRLRDTQYF	TGTGCCAGCAGCCCAAATAGGCTTAGGGATACGCAGTATTTT
TRBV2	.	.	TRBJ2-5	CASEQDSQTREETQYF	TGTGCCAGCGAGCAGGACAGCCAAACCCGAGAAGAGACCCAGTACTTC
TRBV28	.	.	TRBJ2-6	CASSPPGSGANVLTF	TGTGCCAGCAGTCCCCCGGGTTCTGGGGCCAACGTCCTGACTTTC
TRBV28	.	.	TRBJ2-5	CASSPRGITQYF	TGTGCCAGCAGCCCGCGGGGAATCACCCAGTACTTC
TRBV5-1	.	once	TRBJ1-4	CASAWGTNEKLFF	TGCGCCAGCGCATGGGGGACAAATGAAAAACTGTTTTTT
TRBV4-2	TRBD1	.	TRBJ1-2	CASSQERTGTGYGYTF	TGTGCCAGCAGCCAAGAACGAACCGGGACAGGGTATGGCTACACCTTC
TRBV5-1	TRBD1	.	TRBJ1-6	CASSLAGQGVGSPLHF	TGCGCCAGCAGCTTGGCCGGCCAGGGGGTTGGGTCACCCCTCCACTTT
TRBV5-1	.	.	TRBJ2-5	CASNRNPRETQYF	TGCGCCAGCAACCGCAACCCAAGGGAGACCCAGTACTTC
TRBV29-1	.	once	TRBJ1-4	CSVVQGGEKLFF	TGCAGCGTTGTCCAGGGAGGGGAAAAACTGTTTTTT
TRBV10-2	.	once	TRBJ1-1	CASSEGAGLEAFF	TGCGCCAGCAGTGAGGGGGCAGGCCTTGAAGCTTTCTTT
TRBV19	TRBD2	.	TRBJ2-3	CASSRAGGSTDTQYF	TGTGCCAGTAGTAGAGCGGGAGGCAGCACAGATACGCAGTATTTT
TRBV27	.	.	TRBJ2-6	CASSSPPGANVLTF	TGTGCCAGCAGTTCCCCTCCTGGGGCCAACGTCCTGACTTTC
TRBV28	TRBD2	.	TRBJ2-1	CASSLAGPRLNNEQFF	TGTGCCAGCAGCCTAGCGGGCCCGCGGCTAAACAATGAGCAGTTCTTC
TRBV19	.	.	TRBJ1-4	CATAVATNEKLFF	TGTGCCACTGCGGTGGCAACTAATGAAAAACTGTTTTTT